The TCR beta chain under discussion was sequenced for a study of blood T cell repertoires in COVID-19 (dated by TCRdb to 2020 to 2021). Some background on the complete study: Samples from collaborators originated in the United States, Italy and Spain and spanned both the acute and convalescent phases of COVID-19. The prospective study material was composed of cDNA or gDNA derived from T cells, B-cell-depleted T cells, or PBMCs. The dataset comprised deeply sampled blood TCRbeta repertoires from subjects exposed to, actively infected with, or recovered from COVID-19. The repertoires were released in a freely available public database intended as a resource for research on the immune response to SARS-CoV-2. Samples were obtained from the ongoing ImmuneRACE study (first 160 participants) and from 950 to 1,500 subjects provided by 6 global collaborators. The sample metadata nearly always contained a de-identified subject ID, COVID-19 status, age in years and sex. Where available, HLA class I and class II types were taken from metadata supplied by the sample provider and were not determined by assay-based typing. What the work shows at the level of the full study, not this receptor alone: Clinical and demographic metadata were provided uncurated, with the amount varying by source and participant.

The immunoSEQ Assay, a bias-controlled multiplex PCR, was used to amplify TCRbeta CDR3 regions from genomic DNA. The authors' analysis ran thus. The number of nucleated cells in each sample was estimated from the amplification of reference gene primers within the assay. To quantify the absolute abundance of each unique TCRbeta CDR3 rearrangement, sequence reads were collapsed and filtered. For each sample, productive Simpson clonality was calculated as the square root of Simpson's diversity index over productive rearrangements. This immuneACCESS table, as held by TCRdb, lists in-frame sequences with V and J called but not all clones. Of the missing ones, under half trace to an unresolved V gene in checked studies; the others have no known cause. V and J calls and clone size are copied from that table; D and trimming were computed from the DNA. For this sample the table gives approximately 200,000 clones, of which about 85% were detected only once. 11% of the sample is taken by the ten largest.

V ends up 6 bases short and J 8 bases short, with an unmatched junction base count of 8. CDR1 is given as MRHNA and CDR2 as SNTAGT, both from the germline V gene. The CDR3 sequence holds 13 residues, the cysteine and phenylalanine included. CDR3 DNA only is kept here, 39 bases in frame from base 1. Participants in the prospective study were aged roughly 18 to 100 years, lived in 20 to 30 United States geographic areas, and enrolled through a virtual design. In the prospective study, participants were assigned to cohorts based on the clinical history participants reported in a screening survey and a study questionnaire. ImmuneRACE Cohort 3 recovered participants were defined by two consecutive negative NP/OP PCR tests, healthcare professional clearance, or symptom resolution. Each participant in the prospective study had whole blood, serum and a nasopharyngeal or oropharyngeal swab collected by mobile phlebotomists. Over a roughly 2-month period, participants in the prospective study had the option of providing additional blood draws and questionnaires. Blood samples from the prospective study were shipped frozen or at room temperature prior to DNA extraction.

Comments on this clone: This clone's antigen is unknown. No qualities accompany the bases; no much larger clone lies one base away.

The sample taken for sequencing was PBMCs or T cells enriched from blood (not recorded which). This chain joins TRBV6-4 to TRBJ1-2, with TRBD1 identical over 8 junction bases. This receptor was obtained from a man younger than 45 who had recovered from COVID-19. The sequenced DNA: TGTGCCAGCAGCCCGACGACAGGGGTCGGCTACACCTTC. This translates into CASSPTTGVGYTF.